This T cell receptor beta chain was sequenced in a study of T cell responses to AZD1222 COVID-19 vaccine. Whole-study findings and limits: Across the whole spike, CD4 TCRs peaked at regions 160-218 and 743-854. A mostly white British donor set with more females was recruited, and clonal diversity was possibly underestimated.

TCRdb's table, derived via immunoSEQ multiplex PCR, lists solely in-frame clones and lacks some. The table records about 140,000 clones, roughly nine tenths of them present only once. Of note for this clone: No antigen is known for it.

CDR3 length equals 11 residues. The germline V and J ends were trimmed by 10 bases and 5 bases, with 12 bases remaining between them. Germline V gene lookup returns CDR1 SEHNR and CDR2 FQNEAQ (reference sequence). The input for sequencing was peripheral blood, taken on day 0 of AZD1222 vaccination. The sequence was obtained from an adult in good health. The rearrangement joins TRBV7-9 to TRBJ2-7; D is possibly TRBD1 (5 bases). CDR3: CAIYLGDEQYF. CDR3 coding DNA: TGTGCCATCTACCTAGGGGACGAGCAGTACTTC.